Shown below are 8 T cell receptor beta chains from a single sample sequenced in a study of tumor and adjacent non-tumor tissue in lung cancer. The template was RNA from unsorted bulk tissue. The normal lung tissue was taken more than 3 cm from the tumor edge. A modified ARM-PCR protocol with three rounds of nested PCR amplified TCRbeta. TCRdb analysed the multiplex PCR reads with MiXCR anew, one entry per CDR3 protein. The table has approximately 80,000 distinct CDR3 sequences, roughly 80% seen once. The sequenced sample was distant non-tumor lung tissue. The receptors here all came from a man between 60 and 75 years old with non-small cell lung cancer.

The CDR3 DNA reads TGTGCCATCAGTTCGCCACGACTAGCGGGAGAGTCGCGTCTCCATGAGCAGTTCTTC. This codes for CAISSPRLAGESRLHEQFF. This chain joins TRBV11-2 and TRBJ2-1; TRBD2 matches at 12 bases. The junction had 24 bases not matched to a gene; V was cut back by 10 bases and J by 8 bases. CDR3 length: 19 residues. CDR1 and CDR2 from the germline V gene are SGHAT and FQNNGV.

With respect to this clonotype: The junction shows a germline mismatch at one end, possibly a read error. The chain carries TRBV6-1 and TRBJ1-2; 9 bases align to TRBD1. There are 13 residues in the CDR3. CDR1 is MNHNS and CDR2 is SASEGT in the germline V gene. The CDR3 DNA reads TGTGCCAGCAAGACGGGACAGGGCTATGGCTACGCCTTC. This codes for CASKTGQGYGYAF.

As regards this clonotype: One end of the junction does not line up with germline, which may come from a read error. The chain combines TRBV12-5 with TRBJ1-5, with no clear D. CDR1 is LGHNT and CDR2 is FRNRAP in the germline V gene. The CDR3 covers 20 residues. In DNA form, the CDR3 reads TGTGATAGTGGTTTGGTACTTGGAGTAAGCGGCGAGTATAGCAATCAGCCTCAGCATTTT. This codes for CDSGLVLGVSGEYSNQPQHF.

This clonotype was counted between two and nine times. Since a much larger clone is just one base distant, this may be a read error. This sequence joins TRBV20-1 and TRBJ1-6; 7 bases map to TRBD1. The length of the CDR3 is 14 residues. Germline assignment: CDR1 DFQATT and CDR2 SNEGSKA (reference sequence). V lost 5 bases, J lost 7 bases, and 8 bases stayed unmatched. The CDR3 DNA reads as TGCAGTGCTCACCGGGACAGTGTCAATTCACCCCTCCACTTT. This codes for CSAHRDSVNSPLHF.

As for this clonotype: At one of its ends the junction is not consistent with the germline gene, which may arise from a read error. The CDR3 nucleotides read TGCGCCAGCAACTCAACCTTGACCCACACAGATACGCAGTATTTT. Translation: CASNSTLTHTDTQYF. V and J are TRBV7-8 and TRBJ2-3; D is unclear. The germline CDR1 and CDR2 sequences are SGHVS and FQNEAQ. The CDR3 is made up of 15 amino acids.

The chain uses TRBV11-1 and TRBJ1-1; D is unclear. The CDR3 runs to 14 residues. CDR1 and CDR2 from the germline V gene are SGHAT and FQDESV (reference sequence). CDR3 loop: CACSFLAGNTEAFF. CDR3 nucleotide sequence: TGTGCTTGCAGCTTTCTCGCGGGCAACACTGAAGCTTTCTTT.

Concerning this clonotype itself: A much more abundant neighbour one base away suggests this may be a read error. The genes are TRBV20-1 and TRBJ1-3; no clear D. The CDR3 is made up of 14 amino acids. Germline V gene lookup returns CDR1 DFQATT and CDR2 SNEGSKA (reference sequence). In DNA form, the CDR3 reads TGCGGTGCTAGATCGGGGTTCTCTGGAAACACCATATATTTT. Its protein is CGARSGFSGNTIYF.

To note about this clonotype: Relative to the germline gene, one junction end is altered; a read error may explain this. The CDR3 nucleotides are TGTGCTAGTGGTTTGCCCCGGGGCGGGAGGAACACCGGGGAGTTGTTTTTT. Residues: CASGLPRGGRNTGELFF. The chain recombines TRBV12-5 with TRBJ2-2; 8 nucleotides align to TRBD2. The CDR3 extends over 17 amino acids. Germline lookup yields CDR1 LGHNT and CDR2 FRNRAP.